Below, one TCR beta chain is given with its context. The antigen remains undetermined. Generated by immunoSEQ multiplex PCR, the TCRdb table keeps only in-frame clones and is missing some. The sample has over 95,000 clones; 91% are singletons. The sample is drawn from a study of OX40 agonist ivuxolimab in advanced cancers. Looking at the study overall: Averaging around 60 years in age, with a range of 23 to 79, the cohort was around 87% male.

Study-level findings and limits: At 0.1 to 3.0 mg/kg and by week 6, clonal expansion occurred in CD4+ and CD8+ blood T cells.

Germline V gene sequence: CDR1 SGHNT, CDR2 YYREEE (reference sequence). Trimming removed 2 bases from V and 5 bases from J, with 11 bases in between. CDR3 length: 13 amino acids. This TCR was recovered from an adult with an advanced solid tumor such as melanoma, head and neck, liver or kidney cancer. This sample comprised CD4+ or CD8+ T cells sorted from blood, obtained in a trial of the OX40 agonist ivuxolimab. The rearrangement uses TRBV5-4 and TRBJ2-7; no firm D call. CDR3 amino acids: CASSFPAQDEQYF. The DNA of the CDR3 is TGTGCCAGCAGCTTCCCCGCTCAGGACGAGCAGTACTTC.